A single sample gave rise to the 5 T cell receptor beta chains below, sequenced in a study of control samples from healthy donors and cancer patients. The data were produced by immunoSEQ multiplex PCR, yet TCRdb's version contains in-frame clones alone and is incomplete. This table has tens of thousands of clones, nearly 90% appearing once. What was sequenced was blood. The receptors originated from a woman aged 45-65 years in good health.

The chain couples TRBV7-2 to TRBJ2-7, with a possible D match to TRBD1 (5 bases). Germline V lookup: CDR1 SGHTA, CDR2 FQGNSA. This CDR3 comprises 13 residues. V lost 3 bases and J 5 bases, leaving 11 bases between the germline ends. CDR3 in amino acids: CASSFARGDEQYF. The CDR3 DNA is TGTGCCAGCAGCTTTGCTAGGGGCGACGAGCAGTACTTC.

The chain recombines TRBV7-9 with TRBJ2-7, with D uncertain. Germline V gene data show CDR1 as SEHNR and CDR2 as FQNEAQ (reference sequence). This CDR3 comprises 12 residues. V lost 8 bases to trimming and J lost 6 bases, with 14 bases between them. The CDR3 DNA follows: TGTGCCAGCTTTGGGTCCGGGTTCGAGCAGTACTTC. This encodes CASFGSGFEQYF.

CDR3 DNA: TGTGCAAGTCGCTTACCGTTGGCAGCAAAAACCGGGACAGGGGTTTGGAACTATGGCTACACCTTC. Amino acid sequence: CASRLPLAAKTGTGVWNYGYTF. The genes are TRBV12-2 and TRBJ1-2; the DNA was not compared with TRBD1, the D call given in the table. TRBV12-2 is annotated as a pseudogene. This CDR3 comprises 22 residues.

The chain recombines TRBV10-3 with TRBJ1-1; no definite D call. CDR3 size: 11 residues. Germline V gives CDR1 ENHRY, CDR2 SYGVKD. Deletions cut 4 bases from V and 3 bases from J, with 3 bases between. As DNA, the CDR3 is TGTGCCATCAGTGCGCACACTGAAGCTTTCTTT. Protein product: CAISAHTEAFF.

The chain has TRBV6-5 and TRBJ2-7; 9 nucleotides line up with TRBD1. Looked up from germline, CDR1 is MNHEY and CDR2 is SVGAGI. Germline trimming cut 0 bases from V and 4 bases from J; bases unmatched to any gene: 7. The CDR3 has 16 residues. CDR3 nucleotides: TGTGCCAGCAGTTACTCTACAGGGGGCGTGGGATACGAGCAGTACTTC. Its translation: CASSYSTGGVGYEQYF.